This T cell receptor beta chain is from a study of T-cell memory formation after mild COVID-19. This clonotype was seen only a few times. Using its own MiXCR run on the 5' RACE reads, TCRdb lists one record per CDR3 protein. The data hold 200,000 to 300,000 distinct CDR3 sequences, with 8.5% to 9.5% observed a single time. The receptor was derived from a young man who had mild COVID-19 (a few samples of this study predate the infection). Cell type and time point are not known. The specimen sequenced was PBMCs or a T cell subset sorted from them (not recorded which).

CDR3 coding DNA: TGTGCCAGCAGTCCCCTACCGGGACAGGGGGCAGGAGAGACCCAGTACTTC. It encodes CASSPLPGQGAGETQYF. The chain recombines TRBV6-5 with TRBJ2-5; 12 bases align to TRBD1. The CDR3 sequence is 17 residues long. Looked up from germline, CDR1 is MNHEY and CDR2 is SVGAGI. Losses at the gene ends were 5 bases for V and 4 bases for J; bases not matched to a gene: 11.